What follows describes a single TCR beta chain. As handled by the study authors: Estimation of nucleated cell counts relied on the amplification of reference gene primers. Data came from immunoSEQ multiplex PCR; TCRdb stores just in-frame clones and leaves some out. From that table come the V and J calls and clone size; the DNA was used to work out D and trimming. The sample has thousands of clones, less than 85% seen once. From germline, CDR1 is WNHNN and CDR2 SYGVQD (reference sequence). The CDR3 has 14 amino acids. Trimming cost V 6 bases and J 0 bases, with 12 bases left between them. This sample stems from a study of blood T cell repertoires in COVID-19.

The specimen sequenced was peripheral blood. V and J are TRBV10-1 and TRBJ2-7; no reliable D call. The sequence came from a human donor in a cohort sampled during active COVID-19. The CDR3, as DNA: TGCGCCAGCAGCCCGAGAATGAGCTCCTACGAGCAGTACTTC. Protein: CASSPRMSSYEQYF.